Listed here is a single T cell receptor (beta chain). Its antigen is unidentified. The source of the sample is a study of cytomegalovirus exposure and HLA in healthy donors. 60 Vbeta and 13 Jbeta primers were used in PCR. This table comes from immunoSEQ multiplex PCR, and its TCRdb copy is limited to in-frame clones, with some not included. Counted here are more than 90,000 clones, 78% occurring once; the ten biggest clones make up over 4%. Germline lookup yields CDR1 SGHRS and CDR2 YFSETQ. The ends lost 4 bases at V and 1 base at J; junction bases unmatched: 6. This CDR3 has 16 amino acids. Findings and limits, study-wide: HLA restriction was apparent for most CMV-associated TCR beta chains in a later analysis. The authors later found TCR association rates varying by HLA locus, with DRB1 most and HLA-C fewest. Published work reported that the classifier diagnosed cytomegalovirus status with high specificity and sensitivity. Overall, approximately 180 TCR beta chains were annotated as cytomegalovirus-associated.

Sequenced input: PBMCs. The chain uses TRBV5-1 and TRBJ2-5, with 11 nucleotides matching TRBD2. The sequence came from a middle-aged woman in good health and CMV-seropositive. The DNA for the CDR3 is TGCGCCAGCAGCCCCGGGACTAGCGGAACCCAAGAGACCCAGTACTTC. This codes for CASSPGTSGTQETQYF.